The T cell receptor beta chain described here comes from a study of cytomegalovirus exposure and HLA in healthy donors. Germline lookup yields CDR1 SGDLS and CDR2 YYNGEE. This CDR3 is 14 amino acids long. V was pared by 0 bases and J by 6 bases, with 13 bases between. This clone was observed once. The PCR ran on 60 Vbeta and 13 Jbeta primers. Using immunoSEQ multiplex PCR, the repertoire was profiled, and TCRdb retains in-frame clones only, with some absent. The table includes about 99,000 clones, approximately 80% detected once. Sequenced material: PBMCs. This chain links TRBV9 with TRBJ2-7; a weak D match, TRBD2 (6 bases). The origin of this receptor is a man between 35 and 55 years old in good health and CMV-seronegative. The CDR3 DNA is TGTGCCAGCAGCGTAGCGTCGGGGGTGGGCGAGCAGTACTTC. Amino acid sequence: CASSVASGVGEQYF.